Listed here are 21 T cell receptor beta chains from one sample, sequenced in a study of blood T cell repertoires in COVID-19. Sequenced by immunoSEQ multiplex PCR; TCRdb stores in-frame clones only, minus some. The sample has around 260,000 clones; about 85% are singletons. The sequenced material came from peripheral blood. These receptors all come from a human donor with COVID-19, enrolled during active disease. The donor label of this sample is uncertain.

This chain joins TRBV20-1 and TRBJ2-3; TRBD2 might be the D (6 bases). Germline V lookup: CDR1 DFQATT, CDR2 SNEGSKA (reference sequence). The length of the CDR3 is 14 residues. With 3 bases removed from V and 6 bases from J, the gap between germline ends came to 16 bases. The CDR3 here is CSASDPTGGDTQYF. CDR3 DNA: TGCAGTGCTAGTGACCCGACCGGAGGGGATACGCAGTATTTT.

The chain joins TRBV6-4 to TRBJ2-2, with D tentatively TRBD1 (6 bases). The CDR3 length is 13 residues. Per the germline V gene, CDR1 is MRHNA and CDR2 is SNTAGT. V was cut by 6 bases and J by 4 bases, with 9 bases left in between. The CDR3 protein is CASRVDSTGELFF. Written as DNA, the CDR3 is TGTGCCAGCAGAGTGGACAGCACCGGGGAGCTGTTTTTT.

The rearrangement links TRBV7-3 to TRBJ2-3, with 10 positions matching TRBD2. After removal of 2 bases from V and 3 bases from J, the junction contained 8 bases not matched to a gene. Per germline, CDR1 SGHTA and CDR2 FQGTGA. The CDR3 is 17 residues long. CDR3 sequence (DNA): TGTGCCAGCAGCTTAGGAGCTAGCGGGAGTCTTACAGATACGCAGTATTTT. Encoded protein: CASSLGASGSLTDTQYF. Full variable domain (remainder filled in from reference TRBV7-3 and TRBJ2-3): GAGVSQTPSNKVTEKGKYVELRCDPISGHTALYWYRQSLGQGPEFLIYFQGTGAADDSGLPNDRFFAVRPEGSVSTLKIQRTERGDSAVYLCASSLGASGSLTDTQYFGPGTRLTVL.

The CDR3 DNA sequence: TGTGCCAGCAGCTTGGGGAGTGCGACTAATGAAAAACTGTTTTTT. It codes for CASSLGSATNEKLFF. J is TRBJ1-4 and V is TRBV5-4, with D hard to call. CDR1 and CDR2 from the germline V gene are SGHNT and YYREEE (reference sequence). V was shortened by 0 bases and J by 2 bases, with 8 bases between the two germline ends. The length of the CDR3 is 15 residues.

The rearrangement uses TRBV7-9 and TRBJ2-2; 9 bases agree with TRBD2. J lost 4 bases, V lost 1 base, and 1 base had no gene match. Germline-derived CDR1 and CDR2 are SEHNR and FQNEAQ (reference sequence). The CDR3 runs to 15 residues. The CDR3 DNA sequence: TGTGCCAGCAGCTTAGTTAGCGGGGGCACCGGGGAGCTGTTTTTT. Translation gives CASSLVSGGTGELFF.

This clone was counted only a few times. The rearrangement uses TRBV9 and TRBJ1-1; 7 positions agree with TRBD1. The CDR3 length is 15 residues. Germline assignment: CDR1 SGDLS and CDR2 YYNGEE. The V gene end was trimmed by 4 bases and the J gene end by 5 bases; junction bases not matched to a gene: 11. CDR3 residues: CASSSRTGFGTEAFF. The CDR3, as DNA: TGTGCCAGCAGCTCTCGGACAGGCTTTGGGACTGAAGCTTTCTTT.

This clone was counted between two and nine times. J is TRBJ2-7 and V is TRBV6-6; D is unclear. This CDR3 has 15 amino acids. The germline CDR1 and CDR2 sequences are MNHNY and SVGAGI (reference sequence). V gave up 5 bases and J gave up 2 bases, with 16 bases separating them. The CDR3, as DNA: TGTGCCAGCAGTGGTTTAAGAGAACGAACCTACGAGCAGTACTTC. It codes for CASSGLRERTYEQYF.

The chain uses TRBV28 and TRBJ2-3, with D uncertain. The CDR3 loop spans 13 amino acids. The germline V gene has CDR1 MDHEN and CDR2 SYDVKM. V lost 5 bases and J lost 2, with 8 bases in between. The CDR3 region is CASSTRLTDTQYF. CDR3 nucleotide sequence: TGTGCCAGCAGTACCAGGCTCACAGATACGCAGTATTTT.

The J gene is TRBJ2-7, the V gene TRBV29-1, with D possibly matching TRBD1 (5 bases). CDR1 is SQVTM and CDR2 is ANQGSEA in the germline V gene. This CDR3 region has 12 residues. Trimming pared 3 bases from V and 5 bases from J, leaving 11 bases between. CDR3 sequence reads: CSVESGLDEQYF. CDR3 bases: TGCAGCGTTGAGTCAGGGTTGGACGAGCAGTACTTC.

J is TRBJ2-1 and V is TRBV7-3; no clear D gene. V was shortened by 4 bases and J by 6 bases, with 16 bases between the two germline ends. This CDR3 has 15 amino acids. CDR1 is SGHTA, CDR2 FQGTGA, per germline. The CDR3 nucleotides are TGTGCCAGCAGCTCTCCCTCGGGTATGGGCAATGAGCAGTTCTTC. As protein: CASSSPSGMGNEQFF.

The chain combines TRBV7-2 with TRBJ2-1; 10 positions match TRBD2. In germline, CDR1 is SGHTA, CDR2 FQGNSA. This CDR3 comprises 15 residues. Losses at the gene ends were 3 bases for V and 10 bases for J; bases not matched to a gene: 9. The CDR3 spells CASSFTSGTGGEQFF. The CDR3 nucleotides are TGTGCCAGCAGCTTCACTAGCGGGACCGGGGGAGAGCAGTTCTTC.

This clone was seen only once. This chain connects TRBV7-2 to TRBJ1-6; possibly TRBD1 for D (6 bases). V was trimmed by 5 bases and J by 2 bases, leaving 13 bases between them. The CDR3 totals 16 residues. The germline gives CDR1 SGHTA, CDR2 FQGNSA. CDR3 protein: CASSEGGVAYNSPLHF. In DNA, the CDR3 is TGTGCCAGCAGCGAGGGGGGGGTTGCCTATAATTCACCCCTCCACTTT.

V and J are TRBV3-1 (or the pseudogene TRBV3-2) and TRBJ2-7; 10 bases align to TRBD2. Per germline, CDR1 LGHDT and CDR2 YNNKEL (reference sequence). The CDR3 contains 16 residues. Trimming took 1 base from V and 3 from J; bases not matched to a gene: 6. The CDR3 nucleotides read TGTGCCAGCAGCCAAGGGCCAGCGGGAGGGGGCTACGAGCAGTACTTC. Residues: CASSQGPAGGGYEQYF.

The gene calls are TRBV5-6 and TRBJ1-5, with D perhaps matching TRBD1 (5 bases). This CDR3 is 18 amino acids long. V gave up 4 bases and J gave up 6 bases, with 26 bases separating them. Germline V gene data show CDR1 as SGHDT and CDR2 as YYEEEE. The CDR3 loop is CASSQWRDVAGRGQPQHF. CDR3 nucleotides: TGTGCCAGCAGCCAATGGAGAGACGTTGCAGGGAGGGGTCAGCCCCAGCATTTT.

This clone has more than one count but fewer than ten. The chain uses TRBV5-5 and TRBJ2-1; 8 bases fit TRBD1. V dropped 6 bases and J dropped 0; count of bases not matched to a gene: 5. CDR3 length: 15 amino acids. Germline V gene lookup returns CDR1 SGHKS and CDR2 YYEKEE (reference sequence). The CDR3 coding sequence is TGTGCCAGCACCCTTGGACAGGGCTCCTACAATGAGCAGTTCTTC. It translates to CASTLGQGSYNEQFF.

The chain carries TRBV9 and TRBJ2-2, with 15 bases identical to TRBD2. This CDR3 has 18 amino acids. Germline loops: CDR1 SGDLS, CDR2 YYNGEE. Trimming removed 0 bases from V and 7 bases from J; junction bases left unmatched: 7. CDR3 in DNA: TGTGCCAGCAGCGTAGACGGGACTAGCGGGAGGACGGGCGGGGAGCTGTTTTTT. Its translation: CASSVDGTSGRTGGELFF.

The J gene is TRBJ1-1, the V gene TRBV29-1, with D hard to call. This CDR3 spans 14 amino acids. Germline values: CDR1 SQVTM, CDR2 ANQGSEA. V gave up 4 bases and J gave up 1 base, with 13 bases separating them. The CDR3, as DNA: TGCAGCGTTGGAGGGAGGAGGGAGAACACTGAAGCTTTCTTT. This gives the protein CSVGGRRENTEAFF. Looking up the rest from reference TRBV29-1 and TRBJ1-1 gives the full variable domain: SAVISQKPSRDICQRGTSLTIQCQVDSQVTMMFWYRQQPGQSLTLIATANQGSEATYESGFVIDKFPISRPNLTFSTLTVSNMSPEDSSIYLCSVGGRRENTEAFFGQGTRLTVV.

The chain links TRBV10-2 to TRBJ1-6; TRBD1 aligns across 10 bases. The CDR3 runs 13 residues. CDR1 is WSHSY and CDR2 is SAAADI in the germline V gene. The V and J ends lost 10 bases and 10 bases, in that order; junction bases with no gene match: 7. Here the CDR3 DNA reads TGCGCCACCTGGGACAGGGGAGAATCACCCCTCCACTTT. This encodes CATWDRGESPLHF.

The gene calls are TRBV29-1 and TRBJ1-1; 7 nucleotides line up with TRBD1. V shed 0 bases and J 4 bases; nucleotides not matched to a gene: 5. The CDR3 covers 14 residues. CDR1 is SQVTM, CDR2 ANQGSEA, per germline. The CDR3 nucleotides are TGCAGCGTTGAAGAGGGGGCAGGGGGCACTGAAGCTTTCTTT. Its translation: CSVEEGAGGTEAFF.

The chain couples TRBV4-1 to TRBJ2-3; 7 bases agree with TRBD1. There are 17 residues in the CDR3. CDR1 and CDR2 (germline): MGHRA, YSYEKL. J was trimmed by 2 bases and V by 0 bases; bases with no gene match: 8. CDR3 sequence: CASSQDPGQGDTDTQYF. The CDR3 coding sequence is TGCGCCAGCAGCCAAGATCCGGGGCAGGGGGACACAGATACGCAGTATTTT.

V usage is TRBV20-1 and J usage is TRBJ2-7; D remains ambiguous. V was trimmed by 3 bases and J by 2 bases, leaving 11 bases between them. Germline CDR1 DFQATT, CDR2 SNEGSKA (reference sequence). The CDR3 consists of 13 residues. CDR3 loop: CSASNPGTYEQYF. The DNA for the CDR3 is TGCAGTGCTAGTAATCCAGGAACCTACGAGCAGTACTTC.